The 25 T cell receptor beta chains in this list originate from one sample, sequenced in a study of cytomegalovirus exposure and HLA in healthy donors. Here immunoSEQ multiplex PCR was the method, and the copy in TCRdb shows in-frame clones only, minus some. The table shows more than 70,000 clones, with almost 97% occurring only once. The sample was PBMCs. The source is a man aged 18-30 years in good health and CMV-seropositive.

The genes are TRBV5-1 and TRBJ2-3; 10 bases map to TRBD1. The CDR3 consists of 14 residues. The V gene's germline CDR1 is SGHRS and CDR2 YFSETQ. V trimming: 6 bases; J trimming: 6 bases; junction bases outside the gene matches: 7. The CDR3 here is CASISTGGMDTQYF. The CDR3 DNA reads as TGCGCCAGCATCTCGACAGGGGGCATGGATACGCAGTATTTT. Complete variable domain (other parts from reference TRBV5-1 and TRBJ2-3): KAGVTQTPRYLIKTRGQQVTLSCSPISGHRSVSWYQQTPGQGLQFLFEYFSETQRNKGNFPGRFSGRQFSNSRSEMNVSTLELGDSALYLCASISTGGMDTQYFGPGTRLTVL.

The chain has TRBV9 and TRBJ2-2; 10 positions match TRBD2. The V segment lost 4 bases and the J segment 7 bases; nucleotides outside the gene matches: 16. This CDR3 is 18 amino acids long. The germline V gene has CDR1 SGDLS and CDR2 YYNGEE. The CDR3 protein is CASSSRASGRASDGELFF. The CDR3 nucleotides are TGTGCCAGCAGCTCCCGAGCGAGCGGGAGGGCCTCGGACGGGGAGCTGTTTTTT.

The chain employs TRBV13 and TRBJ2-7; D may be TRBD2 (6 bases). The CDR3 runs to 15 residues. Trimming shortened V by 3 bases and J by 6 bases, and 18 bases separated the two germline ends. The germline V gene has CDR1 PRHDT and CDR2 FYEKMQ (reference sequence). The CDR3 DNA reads TGTGCCAGCAGCTTCAAAGGACGGGAGTATGGCGAGCAGTACTTC. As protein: CASSFKGREYGEQYF.

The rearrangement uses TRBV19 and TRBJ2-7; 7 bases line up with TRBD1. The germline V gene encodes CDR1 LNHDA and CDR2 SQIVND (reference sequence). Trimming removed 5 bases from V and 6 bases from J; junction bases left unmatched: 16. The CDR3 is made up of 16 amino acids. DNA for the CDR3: TGTGCCAGTAGTCCAGATGAGACAGGGAGATCGGGCGAGCAGTACTTC. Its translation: CASSPDETGRSGEQYF.

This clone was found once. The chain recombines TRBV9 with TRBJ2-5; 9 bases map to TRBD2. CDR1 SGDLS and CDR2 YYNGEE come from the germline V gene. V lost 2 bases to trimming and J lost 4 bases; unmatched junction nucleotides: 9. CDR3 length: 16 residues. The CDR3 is CASSVLPSGTAETQYF. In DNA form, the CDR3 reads TGTGCCAGCAGCGTTTTACCTAGCGGGACCGCAGAGACCCAGTACTTC. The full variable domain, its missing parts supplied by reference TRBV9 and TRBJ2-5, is DSGVTQTPKHLITATGQRVTLRCSPRSGDLSVYWYQQSLDQGLQFLIQYYNGEERAKGNILERFSAQQFPDLHSELNLSSLELGDSALYFCASSVLPSGTAETQYFGPGTRLLVL.

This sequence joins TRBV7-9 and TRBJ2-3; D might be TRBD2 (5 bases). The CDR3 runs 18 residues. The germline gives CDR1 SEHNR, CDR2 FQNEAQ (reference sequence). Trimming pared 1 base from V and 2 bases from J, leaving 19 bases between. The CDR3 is CASSLVIRRERPTDTQYF. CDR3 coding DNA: TGTGCCAGCAGCTTAGTGATCCGTAGGGAGAGACCCACAGATACGCAGTATTTT.

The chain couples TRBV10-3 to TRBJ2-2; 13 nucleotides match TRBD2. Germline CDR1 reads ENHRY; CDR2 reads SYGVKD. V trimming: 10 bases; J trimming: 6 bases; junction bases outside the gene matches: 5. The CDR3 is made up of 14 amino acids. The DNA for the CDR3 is TGTGCCACCCGGACTAGCGGGAGAGCCGGGGAGCTGTTTTTT. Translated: CATRTSGRAGELFF.

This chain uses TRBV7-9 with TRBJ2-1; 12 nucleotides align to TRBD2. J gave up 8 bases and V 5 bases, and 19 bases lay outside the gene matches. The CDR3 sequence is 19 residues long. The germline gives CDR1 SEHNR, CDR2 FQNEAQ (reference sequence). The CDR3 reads CASSPGGLAGGKGFYEQFF. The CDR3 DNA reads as TGTGCCAGCAGCCCAGGGGGGCTAGCGGGAGGGAAGGGTTTCTATGAGCAGTTCTTC. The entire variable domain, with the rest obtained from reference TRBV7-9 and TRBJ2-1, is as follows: DTGVSQNPRHKITKRGQNVTFRCDPISEHNRLYWYRQTLGQGPEFLTYFQNEAQLEKSRLLSDRFSAERPKGSFSTLEIQRTEQGDSAMYLCASSPGGLAGGKGFYEQFFGPGTRLTVL.

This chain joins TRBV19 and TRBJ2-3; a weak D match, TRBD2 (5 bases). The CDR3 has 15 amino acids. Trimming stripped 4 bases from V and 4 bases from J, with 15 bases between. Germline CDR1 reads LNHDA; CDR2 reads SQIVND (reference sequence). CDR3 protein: CASSTSRVAADTQYF. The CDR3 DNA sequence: TGTGCCAGTAGTACTTCGCGGGTCGCCGCAGATACGCAGTATTTT. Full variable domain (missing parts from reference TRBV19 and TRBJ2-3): DGGITQSPKYLFRKEGQNVTLSCEQNLNHDAMYWYRQDPGQGLRLIYYSQIVNDFQKGDIAEGYSVSREKKESFPLTVTSAQKNPTAFYLCASSTSRVAADTQYFGPGTRLTVL.

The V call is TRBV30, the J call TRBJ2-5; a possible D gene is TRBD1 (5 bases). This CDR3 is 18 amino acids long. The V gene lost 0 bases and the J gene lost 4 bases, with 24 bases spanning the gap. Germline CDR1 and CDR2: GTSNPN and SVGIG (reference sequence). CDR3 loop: CAWSVYIGLAGPRETQYF. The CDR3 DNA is TGTGCCTGGAGTGTATACATAGGCCTGGCAGGGCCACGAGAGACCCAGTACTTC. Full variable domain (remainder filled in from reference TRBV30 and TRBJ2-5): SQTIHQWPATLVQPVGSPLSLECTVEGTSNPNLYWYRQAAGRGLQLLFYSVGIGQISSEVPQNLSASRPQDRQFILSSKKLLLSDSGFYLCAWSVYIGLAGPRETQYFGPGTRLLVL.

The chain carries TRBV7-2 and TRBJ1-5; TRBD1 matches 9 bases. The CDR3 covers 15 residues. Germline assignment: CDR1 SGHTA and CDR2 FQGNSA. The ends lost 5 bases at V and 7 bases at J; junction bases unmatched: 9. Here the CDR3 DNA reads TGTGCCAGCAGCCCGGGGACAGGGCTCGGGCAGCCCCAGCATTTT. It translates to CASSPGTGLGQPQHF.

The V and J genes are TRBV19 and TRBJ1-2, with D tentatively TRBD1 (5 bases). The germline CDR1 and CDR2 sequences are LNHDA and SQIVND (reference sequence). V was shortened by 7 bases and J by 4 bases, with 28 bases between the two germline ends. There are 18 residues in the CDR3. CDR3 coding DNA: TGTGCCAGTAACCAGCGTCGTCGGAGCGGGGGAACCTCCTATGGCTACACCTTC. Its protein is CASNQRRRSGGTSYGYTF.

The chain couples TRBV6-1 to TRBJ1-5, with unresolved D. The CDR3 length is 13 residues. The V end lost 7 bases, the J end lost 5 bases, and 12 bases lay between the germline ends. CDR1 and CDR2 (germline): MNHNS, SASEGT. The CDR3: CASTERTYQPQHF. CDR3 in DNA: TGTGCCAGCACCGAGAGAACTTATCAGCCCCAGCATTTT.

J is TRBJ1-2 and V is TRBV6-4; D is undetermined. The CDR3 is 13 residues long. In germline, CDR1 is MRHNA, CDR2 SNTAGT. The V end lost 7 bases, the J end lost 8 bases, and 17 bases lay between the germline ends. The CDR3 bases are TGTGCCAGCATAGATGGAGGAGTCGAGGGCTACACCTTC. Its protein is CASIDGGVEGYTF.

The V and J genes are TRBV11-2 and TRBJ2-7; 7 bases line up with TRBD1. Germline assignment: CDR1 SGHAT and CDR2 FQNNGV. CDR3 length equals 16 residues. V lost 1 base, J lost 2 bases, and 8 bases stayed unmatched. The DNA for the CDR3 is TGTGCCAGCAGCTTAGGGGACGGGACAGAAGCCTACGAGCAGTACTTC. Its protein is CASSLGDGTEAYEQYF.

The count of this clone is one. The CDR3 here is CAWSILADTQYF. The CDR3 DNA sequence: TGTGCCTGGAGTATCTTAGCAGATACGCAGTATTTT. The chain uses TRBV30 and TRBJ2-3; no clear D. Germline CDR1 GTSNPN, CDR2 SVGIG (reference sequence). CDR3 size: 12 residues. The V end lost 2 bases, the J end lost 4 bases, and 7 bases lay between the germline ends.

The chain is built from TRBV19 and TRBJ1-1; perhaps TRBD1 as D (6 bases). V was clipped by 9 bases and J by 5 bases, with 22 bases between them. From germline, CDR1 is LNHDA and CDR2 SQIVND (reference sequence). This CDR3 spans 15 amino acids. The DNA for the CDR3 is TGTGCCAGCCATATCGGAACAGGGACGTCGACTGAAGCTTTCTTT. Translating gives CASHIGTGTSTEAFF.

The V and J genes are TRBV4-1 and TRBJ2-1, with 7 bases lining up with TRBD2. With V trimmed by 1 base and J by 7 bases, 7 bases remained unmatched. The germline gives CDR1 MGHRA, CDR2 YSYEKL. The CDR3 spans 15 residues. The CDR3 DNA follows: TGCGCCAGCAGCCAAGGGACTAGTTCCGGAAATGAGCAGTTCTTC. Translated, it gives CASSQGTSSGNEQFF.

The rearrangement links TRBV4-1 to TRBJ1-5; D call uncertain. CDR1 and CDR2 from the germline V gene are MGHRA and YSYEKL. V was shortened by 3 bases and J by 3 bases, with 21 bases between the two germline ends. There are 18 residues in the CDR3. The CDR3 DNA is TGCGCCAGCAGCCAGGGCCGGGCGGGATTACGAATCAATCAGCCCCAGCATTTT. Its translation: CASSQGRAGLRINQPQHF.

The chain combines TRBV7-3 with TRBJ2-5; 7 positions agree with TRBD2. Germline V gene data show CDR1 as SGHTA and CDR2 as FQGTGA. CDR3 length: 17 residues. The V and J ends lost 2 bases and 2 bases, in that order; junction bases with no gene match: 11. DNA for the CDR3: TGTGCCAGCAGCTTAGGTCTGTCTAGCGGAGCACAAGAGACCCAGTACTTC. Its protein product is CASSLGLSSGAQETQYF.

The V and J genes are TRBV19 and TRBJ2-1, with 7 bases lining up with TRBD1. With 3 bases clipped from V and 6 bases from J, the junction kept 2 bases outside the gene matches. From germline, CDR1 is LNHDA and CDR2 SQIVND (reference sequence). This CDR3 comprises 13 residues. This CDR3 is CASSMTGRNEQFF. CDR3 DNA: TGTGCCAGTAGTATGACAGGGCGCAATGAGCAGTTCTTC. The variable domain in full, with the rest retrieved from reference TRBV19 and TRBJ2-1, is DGGITQSPKYLFRKEGQNVTLSCEQNLNHDAMYWYRQDPGQGLRLIYYSQIVNDFQKGDIAEGYSVSREKKESFPLTVTSAQKNPTAFYLCASSMTGRNEQFFGPGTRLTVL.

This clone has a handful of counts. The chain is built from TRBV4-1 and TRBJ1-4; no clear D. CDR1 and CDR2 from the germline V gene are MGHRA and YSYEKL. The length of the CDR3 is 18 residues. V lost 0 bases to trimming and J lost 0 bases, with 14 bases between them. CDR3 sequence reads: CASSQDRGSLATNEKLFF. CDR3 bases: TGCGCCAGCAGCCAAGATCGAGGCAGCCTAGCAACTAATGAAAAACTGTTTTTT.

The DNA of the CDR3 is TGTGCCAGCAAACGCGGCGTTGGGAACACTGAAGCTTTCTTT. Encoded protein: CASKRGVGNTEAFF. V and J are TRBV6-5 and TRBJ1-1; D gene unclear. Germline V lookup: CDR1 MNHEY, CDR2 SVGAGI. Trimming removed 7 bases at V and 1 base at J, with 13 bases between. The CDR3 extends over 14 amino acids.

The CDR3 nucleotides are TGCGCCAGCCCTTATGAGTTTGGCGGTTCTGCTACCTACAATGAGCAGTTCTTC. It encodes CASPYEFGGSATYNEQFF. V is TRBV5-1 and J is TRBJ2-1; D gene unclear. CDR1 and CDR2 (germline): SGHRS, YFSETQ. Trimming cost V 7 bases and J 2 bases, with 25 bases left between them. This CDR3 contains 18 residues.

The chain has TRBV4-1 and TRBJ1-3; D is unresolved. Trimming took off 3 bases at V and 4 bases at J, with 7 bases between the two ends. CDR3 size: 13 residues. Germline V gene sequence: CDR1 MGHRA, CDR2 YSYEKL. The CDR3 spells CASSQFFGNTIYF. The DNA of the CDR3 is TGCGCCAGCAGCCAGTTCTTCGGAAACACCATATATTTT.